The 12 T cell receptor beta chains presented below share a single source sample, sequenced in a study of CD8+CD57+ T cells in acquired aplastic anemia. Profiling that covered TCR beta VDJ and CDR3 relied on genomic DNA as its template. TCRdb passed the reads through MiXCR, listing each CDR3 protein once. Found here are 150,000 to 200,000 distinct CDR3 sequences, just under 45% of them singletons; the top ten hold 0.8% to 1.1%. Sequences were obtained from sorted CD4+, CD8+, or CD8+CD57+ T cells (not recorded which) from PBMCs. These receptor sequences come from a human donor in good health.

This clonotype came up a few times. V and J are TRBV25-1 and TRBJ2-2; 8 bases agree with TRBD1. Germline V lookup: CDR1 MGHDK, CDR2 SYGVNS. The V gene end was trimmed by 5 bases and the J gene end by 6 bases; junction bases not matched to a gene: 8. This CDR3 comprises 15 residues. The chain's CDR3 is CASSTTGGRSGELFF. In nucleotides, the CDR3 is TGTGCCAGCAGTACAACAGGGGGAAGGTCCGGGGAGCTGTTTTTT. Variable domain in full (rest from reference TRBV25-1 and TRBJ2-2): EADIYQTPRYLVIGTGKKITLECSQTMGHDKMYWYQQDPGMELHLIHYSYGVNSTEKGDLSSESTVSRIRTEHFPLTLESARPSHTSQYLCASSTTGGRSGELFFGEGSRLTVL.

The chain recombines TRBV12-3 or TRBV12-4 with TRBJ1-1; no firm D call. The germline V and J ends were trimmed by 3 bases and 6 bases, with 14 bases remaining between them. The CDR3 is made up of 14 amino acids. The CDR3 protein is CASSFMSQNSEAFF. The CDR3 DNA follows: TGTGCCAGCAGTTTTATGTCTCAGAATTCTGAAGCTTTCTTT.

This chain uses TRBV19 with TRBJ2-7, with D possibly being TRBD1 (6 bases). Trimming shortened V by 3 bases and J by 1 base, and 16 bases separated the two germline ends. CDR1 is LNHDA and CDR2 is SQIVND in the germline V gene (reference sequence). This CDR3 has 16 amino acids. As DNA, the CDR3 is TGTGCCAGTAGTATGGGGATGGGGACAATTTCCTACGAGCAGTACTTC. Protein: CASSMGMGTISYEQYF.

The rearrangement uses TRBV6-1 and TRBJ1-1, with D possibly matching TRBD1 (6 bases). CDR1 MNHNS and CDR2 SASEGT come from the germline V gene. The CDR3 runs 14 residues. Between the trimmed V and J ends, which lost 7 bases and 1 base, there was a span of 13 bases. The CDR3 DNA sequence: TGTGCCAGCACCCAAGGGGGTGGGAACACTGAAGCTTTCTTT. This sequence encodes CASTQGGGNTEAFF.

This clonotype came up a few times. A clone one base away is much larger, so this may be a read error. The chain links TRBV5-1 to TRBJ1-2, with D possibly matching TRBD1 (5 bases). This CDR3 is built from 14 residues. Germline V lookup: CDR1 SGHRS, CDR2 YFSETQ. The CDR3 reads CASSLATAGNGCTF. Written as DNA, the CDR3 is TGCGCCAGCAGCTTGGCCACGGCAGGGAATGGCTGCACCTTC.

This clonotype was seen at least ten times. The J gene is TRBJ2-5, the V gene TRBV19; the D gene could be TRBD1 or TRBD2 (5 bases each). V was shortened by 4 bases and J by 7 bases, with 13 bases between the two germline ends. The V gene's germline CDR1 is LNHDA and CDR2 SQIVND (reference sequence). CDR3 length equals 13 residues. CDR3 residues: CASSRSGSPTQYF. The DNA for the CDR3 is TGTGCCAGTAGTAGGTCAGGGAGCCCGACCCAGTACTTC.

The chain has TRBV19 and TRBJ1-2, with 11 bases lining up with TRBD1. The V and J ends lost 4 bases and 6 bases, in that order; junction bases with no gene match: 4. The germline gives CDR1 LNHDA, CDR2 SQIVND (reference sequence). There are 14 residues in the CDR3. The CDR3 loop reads CASSRGQGGNGYTF. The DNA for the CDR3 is TGTGCCAGTAGTAGGGGACAGGGGGGTAATGGCTACACCTTC. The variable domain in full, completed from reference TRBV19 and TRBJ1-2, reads DGGITQSPKYLFRKEGQNVTLSCEQNLNHDAMYWYRQDPGQGLRLIYYSQIVNDFQKGDIAEGYSVSREKKESFPLTVTSAQKNPTAFYLCASSRGQGGNGYTFGSGTRLTVV.

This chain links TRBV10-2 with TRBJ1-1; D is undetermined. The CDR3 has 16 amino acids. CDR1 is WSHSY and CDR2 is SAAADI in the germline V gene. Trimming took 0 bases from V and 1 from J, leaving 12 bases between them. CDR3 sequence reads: CASSESEGSANTEAFF. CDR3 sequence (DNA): TGCGCCAGCAGTGAGTCTGAAGGGTCGGCGAACACTGAAGCTTTCTTT.

CDR3 bases: TGCGCCAGCAGCCAAGATCGTCAGGATAACTATGGCTACACCTTC. This codes for CASSQDRQDNYGYTF. The chain links TRBV4-1 to TRBJ1-2; no firm D call. The CDR3 loop spans 15 amino acids. Germline V gives CDR1 MGHRA, CDR2 YSYEKL. V dropped 0 bases and J dropped 1 base, with 9 bases sitting between them.

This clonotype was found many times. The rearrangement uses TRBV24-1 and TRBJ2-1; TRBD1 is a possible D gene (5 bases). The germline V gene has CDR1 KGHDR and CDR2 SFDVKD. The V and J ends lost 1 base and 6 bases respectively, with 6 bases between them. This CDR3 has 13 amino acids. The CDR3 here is CATSDFRGNEQFF. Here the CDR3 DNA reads TGTGCCACCAGTGATTTTAGGGGCAATGAGCAGTTCTTC.

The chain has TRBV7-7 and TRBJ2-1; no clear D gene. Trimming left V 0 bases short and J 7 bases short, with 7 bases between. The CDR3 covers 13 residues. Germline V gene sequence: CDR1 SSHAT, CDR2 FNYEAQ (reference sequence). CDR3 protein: CASSLAPANEQFF. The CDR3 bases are TGTGCCAGCAGCTTAGCTCCGGCTAATGAGCAGTTCTTC.

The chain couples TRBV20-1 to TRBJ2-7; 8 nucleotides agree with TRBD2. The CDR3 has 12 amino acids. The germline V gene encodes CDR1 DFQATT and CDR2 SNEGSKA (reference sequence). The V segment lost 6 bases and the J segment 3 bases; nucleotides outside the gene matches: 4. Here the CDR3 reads CSARTSSYEQYF. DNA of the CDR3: TGCAGTGCCCGGACTAGCAGCTACGAGCAGTACTTC.